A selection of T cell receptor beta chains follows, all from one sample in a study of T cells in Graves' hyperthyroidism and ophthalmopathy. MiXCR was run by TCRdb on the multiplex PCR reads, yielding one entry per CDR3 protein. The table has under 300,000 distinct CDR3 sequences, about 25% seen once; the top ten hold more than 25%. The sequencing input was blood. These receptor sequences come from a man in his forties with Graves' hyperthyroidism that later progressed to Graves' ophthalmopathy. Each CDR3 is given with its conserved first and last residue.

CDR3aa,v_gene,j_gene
CASSFQFGGTGELFF,TRBV12-3/TRBV12-4,TRBJ2-2
CASRPSGRDEQYF,TRBV11-3,TRBJ2-7
CASSARSESSGNTIYF,TRBV11-2,TRBJ1-3
CSARTPTATYEQYF,TRBV20-1,TRBJ2-7
CASSEGYEQYF,TRBV6-1,TRBJ2-7
CASSYAGSYEQYF,TRBV6-5,TRBJ2-7
CASSYAGRSYEQYF,TRBV6-5,TRBJ2-7
CATSDRATGEQYF,TRBV24-1,TRBJ2-7
CASSYSWDRGRETQYF,TRBV6-2/TRBV6-3,TRBJ2-5
CAISSGLAGGITDTQYF,TRBV10-3,TRBJ2-3
CASSRLAGVTYNEQFF,TRBV6-5,TRBJ2-1
CASSQDYQDRFYGYTF,TRBV3-1,TRBJ1-2
CSARSRAHPSGANVLTF,TRBV20-1,TRBJ2-6
CASSLGFSTNYEQYF,TRBV27,TRBJ2-7
CASSSAGTSGIYEQYF,TRBV28,TRBJ2-7
CASTQAVGMNTEAFF,TRBV7-9,TRBJ1-1
CATSDFKGVQYF,TRBV10-3,TRBJ2-7
CASRRTDGEAFF,TRBV5-1,TRBJ1-1
CSARAGDAKTQYF,TRBV20-1,TRBJ2-5
CASSQDAVDRLAPQETQYF,TRBV14,TRBJ2-5
CASSDADSITGELFF,TRBV25-1,TRBJ2-2
CASSESGTDNTGELLF,TRBV10-1,TRBJ2-2